Below are 19 T cell receptor beta chains sequenced from a single sample in a study of CD8 T cells in Susac syndrome. Random hexamers were used to reverse transcribe roughly 0.45 to 1 ug of RNA. TCRdb used MiXCR to reprocess the immunoSEQ multiplex PCR reads, holding one entry per CDR3 protein. The sample lists over 100,000 distinct CDR3 sequences, 90% to 96% occurring once. The specimen sequenced was CD4+ T cells from PBMCs. The receptor set was obtained from a human donor in good health.

The chain uses TRBV20-1 and TRBJ1-5; TRBD1 might be the D (6 bases). Germline V gene data show CDR1 as DFQATT and CDR2 as SNEGSKA (reference sequence). V was shortened by 2 bases and J by 2 bases, with 10 bases between the two germline ends. CDR3 length: 14 residues. CDR3 sequence reads: CSARLGQRNQPQHF. DNA for the CDR3: TGCAGTGCTAGACTCGGACAGCGCAATCAGCCCCAGCATTTT.

The rearrangement joins TRBV24-1 to TRBJ2-1; D gene ambiguous. This CDR3 region has 16 residues. The V and J ends lost 9 bases and 3 bases respectively, with 20 bases between them. CDR1 is KGHDR and CDR2 is SFDVKD in the germline V gene. CDR3 bases: TGTGCCACCGTCCTAAGCCGAGACTGTTTCTACAATGAGCAGTTCTTC. Translated: CATVLSRDCFYNEQFF.

V and J are TRBV7-8 and TRBJ2-1, with 13 bases identical to TRBD2. The germline V gene has CDR1 SGHVS and CDR2 FQNEAQ. After removal of 5 bases from V and 7 bases from J, the junction contained 5 bases not matched to a gene. This CDR3 is built from 15 residues. The CDR3 nucleotides read TGTGCCAGCAGCCCAGGACTAGCGGGGGTTAATGAGCAGTTCTTC. This sequence encodes CASSPGLAGVNEQFF.

The V call is TRBV5-1, the J call TRBJ2-5; a possible D gene is TRBD1 (6 bases). V gave up 4 bases and J gave up 2 bases, with 9 bases separating them. This CDR3 is built from 13 residues. Looked up from germline, CDR1 is SGHRS and CDR2 is YFSETQ. CDR3 loop: CASSGGQQETQYF. CDR3 nucleotide sequence: TGCGCCAGCAGCGGAGGACAGCAAGAGACCCAGTACTTC.

J is TRBJ1-5 and V is TRBV6-5; weak D call: TRBD1 (5 bases). Trimming removed 8 bases at V and 0 bases at J, with 11 bases between. The CDR3 extends over 14 amino acids. The germline gives CDR1 MNHEY, CDR2 SVGAGI. The DNA for the CDR3 is TGTGCCAGCGGGGAGGGGTATAGCAATCAGCCCCAGCATTTT. Translating it yields CASGEGYSNQPQHF.

The gene calls are TRBV4-1 and TRBJ2-7; 9 positions match TRBD1. The germline gives CDR1 MGHRA, CDR2 YSYEKL. The V segment lost 1 base and the J segment 1 base; nucleotides outside the gene matches: 11. This CDR3 has 18 amino acids. The CDR3 bases are TGCGCCAGCAGCCAAGGAAACGGCGGGACAGGGAAGTCCTACGAGCAGTACTTC. This codes for CASSQGNGGTGKSYEQYF.

This sequence joins TRBV7-9 and TRBJ1-1; no clear D gene. Germline V gives CDR1 SEHNR, CDR2 FQNEAQ (reference sequence). The CDR3 covers 12 residues. V was shortened by 3 bases and J by 11 bases, with 13 bases between the two germline ends. CDR3 coding DNA: TGTGCCAGCAGCTTGGCGCCAGGAGGTGCTTTCTTT. The encoded protein is CASSLAPGGAFF.

The genes are TRBV4-1 and TRBJ2-5; the D is unclear. The V end was cut by 0 bases, the J end by 9 bases, with 11 bases between. The CDR3 has 13 amino acids. Germline loops: CDR1 MGHRA, CDR2 YSYEKL. The DNA of the CDR3 is TGCGCCAGCAGCCAAGATATCGGACGGGCCCAGTACTTC. It codes for CASSQDIGRAQYF.

The V call is TRBV2, the J call TRBJ2-5; 11 bases fit TRBD2. V shed 5 bases and J 1 base; nucleotides not matched to a gene: 6. CDR1 SNHLY and CDR2 FYNNEI come from the germline V gene. The CDR3 consists of 16 residues. CDR3 sequence: CASSYLTSGVQETQYF. CDR3 nucleotide sequence: TGTGCCAGCAGTTACCTGACTAGCGGGGTCCAAGAGACCCAGTACTTC. The whole variable domain, remainder taken from reference TRBV2 and TRBJ2-5, is EPEVTQTPSHQVTQMGQEVILRCVPISNHLYFYWYRQILGQKVEFLVSFYNNEISEKSEIFDDQFSVERPDGSNFTLKIRSTKLEDSAMYFCASSYLTSGVQETQYFGPGTRLLVL.

The CDR3 DNA sequence: TGTGCCAGCAGCCCCCTGGGACAGGGGGGTGCCTACAATGAGCAGTTCTTC. It translates to CASSPLGQGGAYNEQFF. V usage is TRBV6-1 and J usage is TRBJ2-1; 11 bases fit TRBD1. CDR3 length equals 17 residues. The germline V gene has CDR1 MNHNS and CDR2 SASEGT. The trim removed 6 bases at V and 2 bases at J, leaving 9 bases unmatched.

V gene TRBV15 combines with J gene TRBJ2-3; the D gene is possibly TRBD1 (6 bases). The CDR3 runs 17 residues. V lost 0 bases to trimming and J lost 3 bases, with 16 bases between them. CDR1 and CDR2 (germline): LNHNV, YYDKDF (reference sequence). The CDR3 nucleotides are TGTGCCACCAGCAGAGATCTAAACAGGGTGAGGACAGATACGCAGTATTTT. Protein product: CATSRDLNRVRTDTQYF.

This clonotype was detected only once. V and J are TRBV2 and TRBJ1-6; 7 nucleotides match TRBD1. The CDR3 spans 16 residues. J lost 0 bases, V lost 8 bases, and 7 bases had no gene match. Germline values: CDR1 SNHLY, CDR2 FYNNEI. CDR3: CASLYRGISYNSPLHF. In nucleotides, the CDR3 is TGTGCCAGCCTGTACAGGGGCATCTCCTATAATTCACCCCTCCACTTT.

The chain combines TRBV7-2 with TRBJ2-1, with 7 bases identical to TRBD1. V lost 5 bases to trimming and J lost 6 bases; unmatched junction nucleotides: 13. The germline gives CDR1 SGHTA, CDR2 FQGNSA. The CDR3 sequence is 16 residues long. The CDR3 reads CASSPQSSRGSNEQFF. The DNA for the CDR3 is TGTGCCAGCAGCCCACAAAGTAGCAGGGGGTCCAATGAGCAGTTCTTC.

This chain uses TRBV20-1 with TRBJ2-1, with TRBD2 identical over 12 bases. Germline trimming cut 1 base from V and 10 bases from J; bases unmatched to any gene: 11. Germline assignment: CDR1 DFQATT and CDR2 SNEGSKA (reference sequence). The CDR3 is 16 amino acids. The CDR3: CSARVGSSGRAGEQFF. CDR3 DNA: TGCAGTGCTAGAGTTGGTTCTAGCGGGAGGGCCGGAGAGCAGTTCTTC.

This chain's CDR3 is CASSRYSETQYF. The CDR3 DNA is TGTGCCAGCAGCCGTTACTCGGAGACCCAGTACTTC. The chain couples TRBV7-2 to TRBJ2-5; no clear D gene. The CDR3 covers 12 residues. Germline CDR1 reads SGHTA; CDR2 reads FQGNSA. Trimming took 5 bases from V and 5 from J, leaving 9 bases between them.

V and J are TRBV29-1 and TRBJ2-1; D gene ambiguous. The CDR3 contains 14 residues. Germline V CDR1 and CDR2: SQVTM, ANQGSEA. Deletions cut 6 bases from V and 7 bases from J, with 19 bases between. The CDR3 region has the DNA TGCAGCGTGAACACACCAAAGGGTGGGAATGAGCAGTTCTTC. Translation: CSVNTPKGGNEQFF.

This clonotype was found once. The V gene is TRBV7-9, the J gene TRBJ2-7, with D perhaps TRBD1 or TRBD2 (5 bases each). This CDR3 comprises 15 residues. Germline-derived CDR1 and CDR2 are SEHNR and FQNEAQ (reference sequence). V lost 5 bases and J lost 3, with 17 bases in between. CDR3 bases: TGTGCCAGCAGCCTTCGCGAGGGGTTAGTCTACGAGCAGTACTTC. It translates to CASSLREGLVYEQYF.

This chain links TRBV3-1 with TRBJ2-4; D is uncertain. Germline-derived CDR1 and CDR2 are LGHDT and YNNKEL (reference sequence). Trimming removed 3 bases from V and 8 bases from J, with 8 bases in between. There are 12 residues in the CDR3. CDR3 sequence reads: CASSQQDHIQYF. The DNA for the CDR3 is TGTGCCAGCAGCCAGCAGGACCACATTCAGTACTTC. The whole variable domain, remainder taken from reference TRBV3-1 and TRBJ2-4, is DTAVSQTPKYLVTQMGNDKSIKCEQNLGHDTMYWYKQDSKKFLKIMFSYNNKELIINETVPNRFSPKSPDKAHLNLHINSLELGDSAVYFCASSQQDHIQYFGAGTRLSVL.

The J gene is TRBJ2-3, the V gene TRBV7-9, with unresolved D. This CDR3 has 15 amino acids. Trimming removed 2 bases at V and 2 bases at J, with 11 bases between. The germline gives CDR1 SEHNR, CDR2 FQNEAQ (reference sequence). The CDR3 is CASSLSRQFTDTQYF. In DNA form, the CDR3 reads TGTGCCAGCAGCTTATCTCGGCAGTTCACAGATACGCAGTATTTT.